This is a list of T cell receptor beta chains from one sample in a study of blood T cell repertoires in COVID-19. The assay was immunoSEQ multiplex PCR, and TCRdb's table has in-frame clones only and misses some. Seen here are 97,000 or so clones, approximately 84% observed once, and the top ten hold around 9.5%. The sample comprised peripheral blood. The source of these receptors is a man between 35 and 55 years old with active or convalescent COVID-19. The CDR3 runs from the conserved cysteine through the conserved F or W. Fields, in order: V gene, clone size, D gene, J gene, CDR3 protein, CDR3 DNA. The D gene is left open where the match is weak. Clone sizes are given selectively: once, few, many, or a class where the clone is expanded.

TRBV4-2	.	.	TRBJ2-1	CASSQDLTFGSEQFF	TGTGCCAGCAGCCAAGATTTGACATTCGGGAGTGAGCAGTTCTTC
TRBV5-5	.	TRBD1	TRBJ1-1	CASSLTGATEAFF	TGTGCCAGCAGCTTGACAGGGGCCACTGAAGCTTTCTTT
TRBV7-9	.	TRBD1	TRBJ2-5	CASSLTGGETQYF	TGTGCCAGCAGCTTAACAGGGGGAGAGACCCAGTACTTC
TRBV3-1/TRBV3-2	.	.	TRBJ1-2	CASSQCRGGMYYGYTF	TGTGCCAGCAGCCAATGCAGGGGTGGAATGTACTATGGCTACACCTTC
TRBV9	.	.	TRBJ1-4	CASSVNLQGGLFF	TGTGCCAGCAGCGTAAACCTACAGGGTGGGCTGTTTTTT
TRBV3-1/TRBV3-2	once	TRBD2	TRBJ2-3	CASSQVTSGDTQYF	TGTGCCAGCAGCCAAGTAACTAGCGGAGATACGCAGTATTTT
TRBV19	.	.	TRBJ2-5	CASSIQGVGETQYF	TGTGCCAGTAGTATTCAGGGTGTGGGAGAGACCCAGTACTTC
TRBV7-9	.	.	TRBJ2-6	CASSLARPSGANVLTF	TGTGCCAGCAGCTTAGCGCGGCCCTCTGGGGCCAACGTCCTGACTTTC
TRBV9	once	.	TRBJ1-3	CASSPQRARNGNTIYF	TGTGCCAGCAGCCCGCAGAGGGCGCGGAACGGAAACACCATATATTTT
TRBV7-4	.	.	TRBJ1-4	CASSKLNGGSTNEKLFF	TGTGCCAGCAGCAAGTTGAATGGAGGGTCAACTAATGAAAAACTGTTTTTT
TRBV2	.	TRBD2	TRBJ2-1	CASSTGTSGATSPNEQFF	TGTGCCAGCAGTACCGGGACTAGCGGGGCCACCTCTCCCAATGAGCAGTTCTTC
TRBV2	once	TRBD1	TRBJ2-5	CASSDRGAGETQYF	TGTGCCAGCAGCGACAGGGGCGCGGGGGAGACCCAGTACTTC
TRBV2	.	TRBD2	TRBJ2-3	CASSVFSGETDTQYF	TGTGCCAGCAGTGTGTTTAGCGGGGAAACAGATACGCAGTATTTT
TRBV12-3/TRBV12-4	.	.	TRBJ2-7	CASSLRGDEQYF	TGTGCCAGCAGTCTTAGGGGCGACGAGCAGTACTTC
TRBV19	.	.	TRBJ1-4	CASSMGPQRVEKLFF	TGTGCCAGTAGTATGGGTCCGCAGCGCGTAGAAAAACTGTTTTTT
TRBV7-3	.	.	TRBJ2-1	CASSRDRPPYNEQFF	TGTGCCAGCAGTCGAGACAGGCCTCCCTACAATGAGCAGTTCTTC
TRBV18	.	TRBD1	TRBJ1-1	CASSLNRGFTEAFF	TGTGCCAGCTCACTGAACAGGGGTTTCACTGAAGCTTTCTTT
TRBV7-3	.	.	TRBJ1-1	CASRPRQVLAFF	TGTGCCAGCAGGCCGAGACAGGTATTAGCTTTCTTT
TRBV11-3	few	.	TRBJ2-7	CASSLGGRDEQYF	TGTGCCAGCAGCTTAGGGGGCCGGGACGAGCAGTACTTC
TRBV7-9	few	TRBD1	TRBJ2-7	CASSIRMTGPEQYF	TGTGCCAGCAGCATTAGAATGACAGGGCCCGAGCAGTACTTC
TRBV12-3/TRBV12-4	.	.	TRBJ2-5	CASSITRAGTQYF	TGTGCCAGCAGTATCACTAGAGCTGGGACCCAGTACTTC
TRBV9	.	TRBD2	TRBJ2-3	CASSVVAGDTDTQYF	TGTGCCAGCAGCGTAGTCGCGGGAGATACAGATACGCAGTATTTT
TRBV9	.	.	TRBJ2-7	CASSVAEQSYEQYF	TGTGCCAGCAGCGTAGCGGAGCAGTCCTACGAGCAGTACTTC
TRBV6-4	once	.	TRBJ2-2	CASSENGNSRNLFF	TGTGCCAGCAGTGAAAATGGAAACAGCCGGAACCTGTTTTTT
TRBV9	.	.	TRBJ1-2	CASSVSTAAGYGYTF	TGTGCCAGCAGCGTATCCACGGCCGCGGGCTATGGCTACACCTTC
TRBV10-3	.	.	TRBJ2-1	CAIQKTGPPSEQFF	TGTGCCATCCAAAAAACAGGGCCACCCTCTGAGCAGTTCTTC
TRBV4-2	.	.	TRBJ2-7	CASSQDNRQAPYEQYF	TGTGCCAGCAGCCAAGATAATCGGCAGGCCCCCTACGAGCAGTACTTC
TRBV18	.	TRBD1	TRBJ2-7	CASSPDRGGREQYF	TGTGCCAGCTCACCGGACAGGGGAGGGCGCGAGCAGTACTTC
TRBV3-1/TRBV3-2	.	.	TRBJ1-6	CASSQEARTNSPLHF	TGTGCCAGCAGCCAAGAAGCTCGCACCAATTCACCCCTCCACTTT
TRBV5-4	.	.	TRBJ1-6	CASRVTGENSPLHF	TGTGCCAGCAGGGTCACGGGGGAAAATTCACCCCTCCACTTT
TRBV14	.	TRBD1	TRBJ1-6	CASSQRTGRNSPLHF	TGTGCCAGCAGCCAGAGGACAGGGCGGAATTCACCCCTCCACTTT
TRBV7-2	.	.	TRBJ1-1	CASNRDSDTEAFF	TGTGCCAGTAACAGGGATAGCGACACTGAAGCTTTCTTT
TRBV5-6	once	TRBD2	TRBJ2-7	CASRAAGGFDEQYF	TGTGCCAGCAGAGCAGCGGGGGGGTTTGACGAGCAGTACTTC
TRBV18	once	TRBD1	TRBJ2-7	CASSHRGSEQYF	TGTGCCAGCTCCCACAGGGGGTCCGAGCAGTACTTC
TRBV6-1	.	TRBD1	TRBJ1-1	CASSSGQGNTEAFF	TGTGCCAGCAGTTCGGGACAGGGGAACACTGAAGCTTTCTTT
TRBV19	.	TRBD1	TRBJ1-1	CASRYTGGLFVTEAFF	TGTGCCAGTAGGTATACAGGGGGCTTATTTGTGACTGAAGCTTTCTTT
TRBV10-2	once	.	TRBJ1-2	CASSEGDYGYTF	TGCGCCAGCAGTGAGGGAGACTATGGCTACACCTTC
TRBV7-9	.	.	TRBJ2-1	CASSLTQANNEQFF	TGTGCCAGCAGCCTAACGCAGGCTAACAATGAGCAGTTCTTC
TRBV19	.	TRBD1	TRBJ1-3	CASSLQRPGTEGSGNTIYF	TGTGCCAGTAGTCTACAACGTCCCGGGACAGAAGGCTCTGGAAACACCATATATTTT
TRBV19	.	.	TRBJ1-2	CASSGRALGYTF	TGTGCCAGTAGTGGCAGGGCTCTCGGCTACACCTTC
TRBV29-1	.	TRBD1	TRBJ1-1	CSVRGQLNTEAFF	TGCAGCGTTAGGGGACAGTTGAACACTGAAGCTTTCTTT
TRBV7-9	.	.	TRBJ1-1	CASSDRPNTEAFF	TGTGCCAGCAGCGACAGGCCTAACACTGAAGCTTTCTTT
TRBV4-2	.	TRBD2	TRBJ2-5	CASSQEGLAGQETQYF	TGTGCCAGCAGCCAAGAAGGACTAGCGGGTCAAGAGACCCAGTACTTC
TRBV6-2/TRBV6-3	.	TRBD1	TRBJ1-5	CASSRTGGNQPQHF	TGTGCCAGCAGCCGGACAGGGGGCAATCAGCCCCAGCATTTT
TRBV9	.	.	TRBJ2-5	CASSATPGETQYF	TGTGCCAGCAGCGCGACCCCGGGGGAGACCCAGTACTTC
TRBV7-9	few	.	TRBJ2-7	CASSTDRYEQYF	TGTGCCAGCAGCACGGACAGATACGAGCAGTACTTC
TRBV19	.	TRBD1	TRBJ1-4	CASSMRQGATNEKLFF	TGTGCCAGTAGTATGAGGCAGGGGGCAACTAATGAAAAACTGTTTTTT
TRBV6-5	.	.	TRBJ1-2	CASSPGPGELYGYTF	TGTGCCAGCAGTCCAGGCCCGGGGGAGCTTTATGGCTACACCTTC